This TCR beta chain was profiled in a study of cytomegalovirus exposure and HLA in healthy donors. General study findings and limits: 87-base-pair reads could not separate some V segments, including TRBV6-2 and TRBV6-3. On later analysis, the bulk of CMV-associated TCR beta chains appeared to be HLA-restricted. The authors listed 164 TCR beta chains as cytomegalovirus-associated.

As to this clone: Antigen specificity is unknown.

This CDR3 comprises 16 residues. CDR1 and CDR2 from the germline V gene are MDHEN and SYDVKM. The V gene end was trimmed by 10 bases and the J gene end by 7 bases; junction bases not matched to a gene: 18. A multiplex PCR was run with 60 Vbeta primers and 13 Jbeta primers. Sequencing was performed with immunoSEQ multiplex PCR; in TCRdb, only in-frame clones are kept and a portion is missing. In the table there are fewer than 95,000 clones, more than 65% of which are singletons. Sequencing was performed on PBMCs. The TCR was taken from a woman in her forties in good health and CMV-seropositive. The V call is TRBV28, the J call TRBJ2-1; 8 bases agree with TRBD2. The CDR3 DNA sequence: TGTGCCACCTCAGTTTATAGGGGACTAGGAAGTAATGAGCAGTTCTTC. It encodes CATSVYRGLGSNEQFF.